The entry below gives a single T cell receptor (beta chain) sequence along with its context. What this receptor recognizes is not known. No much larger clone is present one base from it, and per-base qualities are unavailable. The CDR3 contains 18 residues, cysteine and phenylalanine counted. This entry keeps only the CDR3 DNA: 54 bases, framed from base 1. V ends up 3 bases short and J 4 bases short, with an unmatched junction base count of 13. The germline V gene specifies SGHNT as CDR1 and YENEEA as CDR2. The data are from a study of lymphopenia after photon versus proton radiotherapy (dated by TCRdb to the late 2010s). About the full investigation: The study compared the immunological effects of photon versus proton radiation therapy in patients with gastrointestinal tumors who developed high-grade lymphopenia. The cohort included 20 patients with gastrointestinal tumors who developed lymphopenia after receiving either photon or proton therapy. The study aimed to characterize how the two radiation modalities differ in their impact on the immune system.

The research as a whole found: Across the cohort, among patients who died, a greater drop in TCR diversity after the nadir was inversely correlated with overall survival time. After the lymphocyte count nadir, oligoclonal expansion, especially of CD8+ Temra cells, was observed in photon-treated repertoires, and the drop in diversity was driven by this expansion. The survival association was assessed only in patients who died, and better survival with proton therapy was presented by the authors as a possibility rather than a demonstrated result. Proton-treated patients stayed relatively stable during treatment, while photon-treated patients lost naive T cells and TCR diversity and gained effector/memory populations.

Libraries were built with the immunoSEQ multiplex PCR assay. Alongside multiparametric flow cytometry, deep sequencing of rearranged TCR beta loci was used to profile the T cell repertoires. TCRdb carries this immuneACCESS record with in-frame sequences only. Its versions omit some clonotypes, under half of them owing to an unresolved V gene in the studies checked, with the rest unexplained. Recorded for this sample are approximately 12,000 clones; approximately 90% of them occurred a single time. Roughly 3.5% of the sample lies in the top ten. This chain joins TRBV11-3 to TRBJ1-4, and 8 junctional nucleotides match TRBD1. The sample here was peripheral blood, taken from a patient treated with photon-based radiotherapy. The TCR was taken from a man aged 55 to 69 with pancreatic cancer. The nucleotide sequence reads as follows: TGTGCCAGCAGCTTCTCAGGGGGCAGGCCCCAGGGTAATGAAAAACTGTTTTTT. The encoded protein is CASSFSGGRPQGNEKLFF.